The 14 T cell receptor beta chains below all came from one sample that was sequenced in a study of OX40 agonist ivuxolimab in advanced cancers. This table comes from immunoSEQ multiplex PCR, and its TCRdb copy is limited to in-frame clones, with some not included. Of 8,900 or so clones listed, 55% to 75% are singletons. The material was CD4+ or CD8+ T cells sorted from blood, obtained in a trial of the OX40 agonist ivuxolimab. Every receptor here comes from an adult with an advanced solid tumor such as melanoma, head and neck, liver or kidney cancer.

The CDR3 nucleotides read TGTGCCAGCGCAGGGGACACCTACGAGCAGTACTTC. It encodes CASAGDTYEQYF. The V call is TRBV14, the J call TRBJ2-7, with a tentative D call TRBD1 (6 bases). The length of the CDR3 is 12 residues. V lost 8 bases and J lost 2, with 10 bases in between. CDR1 SGHDN and CDR2 FVKESK come from the germline V gene.

V is TRBV6-1 and J is TRBJ2-7; D might be TRBD1 (5 bases). The CDR3 runs to 16 residues. V was cut by 2 bases and J by 2 bases, with 16 bases left in between. Germline lookup yields CDR1 MNHNS and CDR2 SASEGT. DNA of the CDR3: TGTGCCAGCAGTGAAATCGGGTGGGGCAGTACCTACGAGCAGTACTTC. This codes for CASSEIGWGSTYEQYF.

The V call is TRBV7-2, the J call TRBJ2-1; TRBD2 matches at 9 bases. The CDR3 is 19 amino acids. Germline CDR1 SGHTA, CDR2 FQGNSA. V lost 1 base to trimming and J lost 5 bases; unmatched junction nucleotides: 15. CDR3 DNA sequence: TGTGCCAGCAGCTTAGTTGTCTGGGGTGGAGCGGGGGGAAACAATGAGCAGTTCTTC. It is translated as CASSLVVWGGAGGNNEQFF. Full variable domain (rest looked up from reference TRBV7-2 and TRBJ2-1): GAGVSQSPSNKVTEKGKDVELRCDPISGHTALYWYRQSLGQGLEFLIYFQGNSAPDKSGLPSDRFSAERTGGSVSTLTIQRTQQEDSAVYLCASSLVVWGGAGGNNEQFFGPGTRLTVL.

The chain joins TRBV4-2 to TRBJ1-2; D is perhaps TRBD1 (6 bases). The ends were cut back, 0 bases at V and 1 base at J, with 9 bases in the middle. The CDR3 has 15 residues. CDR1 LGHNA and CDR2 YNFKEQ come from the germline V gene. In DNA, the CDR3 is TGTGCCAGCAGCCAAGACCGGACAGTTAACTATGGCTACACCTTC. Its protein is CASSQDRTVNYGYTF.

This sequence joins TRBV4-2 and TRBJ2-3, with TRBD1 matching 7 bases. This CDR3 spans 15 amino acids. With V trimmed by 5 bases and J by 5 bases, 10 bases remained unmatched. Germline lookup yields CDR1 LGHNA and CDR2 YNFKEQ. The CDR3 spells CASSLTGMRGDTQYF. CDR3 DNA sequence: TGTGCCAGCAGCTTGACAGGGATGAGGGGAGATACGCAGTATTTT.

In this sample, this clone turned up a few times. The J gene is TRBJ2-7, the V gene TRBV11-2, with TRBD1 matching 8 bases. The junction had 7 bases not matched to a gene; V was cut back by 5 bases and J by 1 base. This CDR3 has 15 residues. Germline V gene lookup returns CDR1 SGHAT and CDR2 FQNNGV. This CDR3 reads CASSQETGESYEQYF. The CDR3 bases are TGTGCCAGCAGCCAAGAGACAGGGGAATCCTACGAGCAGTACTTC. Together with reference TRBV11-2 and TRBJ2-7, the CDR3 gives the full variable domain: EAGVAQSPRYKIIEKRQSVAFWCNPISGHATLYWYQQILGQGPKLLIQFQNNGVVDDSQLPKDRFSAERLKGVDSTLKIQPAKLEDSAVYLCASSQETGESYEQYFGPGTRLTVT.

This clone was recorded a few times. The chain links TRBV5-1 to TRBJ2-5, with D maybe TRBD2 (6 bases). Germline lookup yields CDR1 SGHRS and CDR2 YFSETQ. The CDR3 runs to 16 residues. V lost 0 bases and J lost 5, with 17 bases in between. The CDR3 nucleotides are TGCGCCAGCAGCTTGGGGACTACCCCGGGTTGGGAGACCCAGTACTTC. This codes for CASSLGTTPGWETQYF.

The rearrangement uses TRBV9 and TRBJ2-7, with a possible D match to TRBD2 (5 bases). Germline V CDR1 and CDR2: SGDLS, YYNGEE. V gave up 4 bases and J gave up 2 bases, with 25 bases separating them. The CDR3 contains 18 residues. CDR3 sequence: CASSTNPIPPAGAYEQYF. The CDR3 DNA reads as TGTGCCAGCAGCACAAACCCCATCCCTCCCGCCGGGGCCTACGAGCAGTACTTC.

The chain uses TRBV7-6 and TRBJ1-6, with TRBD1 identical over 8 bases. Germline CDR1 SGHVS, CDR2 FNYEAQ. The CDR3 has 15 residues. The junction had 7 bases not matched to a gene; V was cut back by 4 bases and J by 8 bases. For the CDR3, the DNA is TGTGCCAGCAGCTCCCGGACAGGGCTTGATTCACCCCTCCACTTT. It specifies CASSSRTGLDSPLHF. Drawing the rest from reference TRBV7-6 and TRBJ1-6, the complete variable domain is GAGVSQSPRYKVTKRGQDVALRCDPISGHVSLYWYRQALGQGPEFLTYFNYEAQQDKSGLPNDRFSAERPEGSISTLTIQRTEQRDSAMYRCASSSRTGLDSPLHFGNGTRLTVT.

CDR3 sequence (DNA): TGCGCCAGCAGTGAGAGTAAGATAGAACTGTTTTTT. Its translation: CASSESKIELFF. The V and J genes are TRBV10-2 and TRBJ1-4; D is unresolved. V dropped 2 bases and J dropped 12 bases, with 10 bases sitting between them. The germline V gene has CDR1 WSHSY and CDR2 SAAADI. There are 12 residues in the CDR3.

This clone was counted once. The CDR3 region is CASRLQGGTEAFF. CDR3 sequence (DNA): TGTGCCAGTAGACTTCAGGGTGGGACTGAAGCTTTCTTT. The chain combines TRBV19 with TRBJ1-1, with D possibly TRBD1 on 5 matching bases. Between the trimmed V and J ends, which lost 6 bases and 5 bases, there was a span of 13 bases. The CDR3 contains 13 residues. CDR1 is LNHDA, CDR2 SQIVND, per germline (reference sequence).

This chain uses TRBV6-4 with TRBJ1-6; D might be TRBD1 (5 bases). The germline gives CDR1 MRHNA, CDR2 SNTAGT. The length of the CDR3 is 13 residues. The ends were cut back, 5 bases at V and 10 bases at J, with 12 bases in the middle. In DNA, the CDR3 is TGTGCCAGCAGTTACCAGGGTGGCTCACCCCTCCACTTT. Translating gives CASSYQGGSPLHF.

V gene TRBV2 combines with J gene TRBJ1-5; D uncertain. The V gene's germline CDR1 is SNHLY and CDR2 FYNNEI. V was cut by 7 bases and J by 2 bases, with 18 bases left in between. The CDR3 sequence is 16 residues long. CDR3 in amino acids: CASTWYRQGGNQPQHF. Written as DNA, the CDR3 is TGTGCCAGCACCTGGTATCGACAAGGCGGCAATCAGCCCCAGCATTTT.

The rearrangement uses TRBV11-2 and TRBJ1-1; D perhaps matches TRBD1 (5 bases). The CDR3 extends over 13 amino acids. V was pared by 2 bases and J by 7 bases, with 11 bases between. Germline V gene data show CDR1 as SGHAT and CDR2 as FQNNGV. CDR3 DNA sequence: TGTGCCAGCAGCTTACCAAGACAGAGTGAAGCTTTCTTT. Its translation is CASSLPRQSEAFF.